This T cell receptor beta chain was captured in a study of shared clonotypes between healthy human individuals. The V gene lost 4 bases and the J gene lost 9 bases, with 13 bases spanning the gap. The CDR3 runs 13 residues. CDR1 is SGHTA, CDR2 FQGNSA, per germline. Assay: immunoSEQ multiplex PCR; the TCRdb copy retains only in-frame clones and omits some. Among roughly 2.4 million clones listed, approximately 96% were seen once. Findings and limits, study-wide: Despite large depth, rarefaction showed incomplete sorted-subset sequencing. Specimens sampled were limited to blood, with tissue repertoires likely differing.

In regard to this clone: Its specificity is not known.

Negatively enriched CD4+ T cells were divided by CD45RA into naive and memory. Source material: naive CD4+ T cells sorted from blood. The subset here: CD45RA+ positively selected. The chain combines TRBV7-2 with TRBJ2-1; D not resolved. This TCR was recovered from a man aged 18-30 years in good health. CDR3 loop: CASSSLEVGEQFF. The CDR3 region has the DNA TGTGCCAGCAGCTCCCTAGAGGTCGGTGAGCAGTTCTTC.